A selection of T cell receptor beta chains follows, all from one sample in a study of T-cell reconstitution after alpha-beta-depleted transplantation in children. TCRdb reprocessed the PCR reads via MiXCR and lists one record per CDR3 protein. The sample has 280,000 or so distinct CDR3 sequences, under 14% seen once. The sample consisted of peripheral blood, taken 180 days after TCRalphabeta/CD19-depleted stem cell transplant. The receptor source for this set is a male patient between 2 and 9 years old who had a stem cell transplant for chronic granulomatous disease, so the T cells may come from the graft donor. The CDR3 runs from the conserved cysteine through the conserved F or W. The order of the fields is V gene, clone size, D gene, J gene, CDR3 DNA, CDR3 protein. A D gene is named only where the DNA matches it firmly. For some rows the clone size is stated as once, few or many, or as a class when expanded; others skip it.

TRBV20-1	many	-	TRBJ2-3	TGCAGTGCTAGGCCGGGGGCGGTGCGGGGCACAGATACGCAGTATTTT	CSARPGAVRGTDTQYF
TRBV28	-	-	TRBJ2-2	TGTGCCAGCAGTTTGTCGGGACTCACACTCACCGGGGAGCTGTTTTTT	CASSLSGLTLTGELFF
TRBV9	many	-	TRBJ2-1	TGTGCCAGCAGCGCGGAAGTCGGACAGGAGGGATACGATGAGCAGTTCTTC	CASSAEVGQEGYDEQFF
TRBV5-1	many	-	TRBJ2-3	TGCGCCAGCAGCTCGGCCACTAGCAACCCGGGGGATACGCAGTATTTT	CASSSATSNPGDTQYF
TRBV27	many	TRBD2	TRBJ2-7	TGTGCCAGCAGACGCGGGGGGGCTACCTACGAGCAGTACTTC	CASRRGGATYEQYF
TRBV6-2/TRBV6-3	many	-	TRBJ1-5	TGTGCCAGCAGTTTTACCCCGGGGCAGCGGAGCAATCAGCCCCAGCATTTT	CASSFTPGQRSNQPQHF
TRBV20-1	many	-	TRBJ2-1	TGCAGTGCCCTACTCCCGGGGTGGGGGAACAATGAGCAGTTCTTC	CSALLPGWGNNEQFF
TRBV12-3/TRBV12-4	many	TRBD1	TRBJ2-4	TGTGCCAGCAGTCCTATGGGACAGGGTTTAGGCATTCAGTACTTC	CASSPMGQGLGIQYF
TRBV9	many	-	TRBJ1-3	TGTGCCAGCAGCGAAGACAGTCGAAACACCATATATTTT	CASSEDSRNTIYF
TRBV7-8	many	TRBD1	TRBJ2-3	TGTGCCAGCAGCTTCCGGACAGGGGGCACGGGAGATACGCAGTATTTT	CASSFRTGGTGDTQYF